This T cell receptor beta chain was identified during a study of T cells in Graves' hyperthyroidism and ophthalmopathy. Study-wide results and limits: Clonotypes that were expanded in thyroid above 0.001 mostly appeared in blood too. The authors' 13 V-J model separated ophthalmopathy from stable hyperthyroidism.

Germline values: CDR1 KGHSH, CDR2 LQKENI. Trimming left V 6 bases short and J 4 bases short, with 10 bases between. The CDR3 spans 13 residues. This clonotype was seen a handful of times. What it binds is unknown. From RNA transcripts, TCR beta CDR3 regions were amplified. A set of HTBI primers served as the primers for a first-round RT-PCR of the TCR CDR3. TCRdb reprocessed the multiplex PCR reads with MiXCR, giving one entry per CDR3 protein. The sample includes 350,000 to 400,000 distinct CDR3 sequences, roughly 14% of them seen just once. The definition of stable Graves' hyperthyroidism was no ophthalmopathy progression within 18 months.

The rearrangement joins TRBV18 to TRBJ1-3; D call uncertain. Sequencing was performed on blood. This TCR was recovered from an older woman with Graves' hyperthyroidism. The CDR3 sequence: CASSPRPGNTIYF. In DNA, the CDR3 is TGTGCCAGCTCGCCAAGGCCCGGAAACACCATATATTTT.